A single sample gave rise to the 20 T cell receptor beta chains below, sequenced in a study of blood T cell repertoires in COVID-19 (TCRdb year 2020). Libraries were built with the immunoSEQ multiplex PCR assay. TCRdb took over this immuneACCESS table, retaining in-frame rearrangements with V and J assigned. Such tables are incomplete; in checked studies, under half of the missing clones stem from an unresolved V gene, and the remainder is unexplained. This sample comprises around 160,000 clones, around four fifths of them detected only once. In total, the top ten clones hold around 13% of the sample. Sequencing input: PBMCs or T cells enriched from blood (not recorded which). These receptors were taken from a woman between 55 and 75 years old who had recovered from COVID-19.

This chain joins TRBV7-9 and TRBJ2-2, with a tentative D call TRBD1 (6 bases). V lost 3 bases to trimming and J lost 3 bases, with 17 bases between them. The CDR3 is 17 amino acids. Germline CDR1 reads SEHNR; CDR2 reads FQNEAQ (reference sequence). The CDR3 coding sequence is TGTGCCAGCAGCTTCGCGTGGATTGGACAGTACACCGGGGAGCTGTTTTTT. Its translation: CASSFAWIGQYTGELFF. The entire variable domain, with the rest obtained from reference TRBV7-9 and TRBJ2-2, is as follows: DTGVSQNPRHKITKRGQNVTFRCDPISEHNRLYWYRQTLGQGPEFLTYFQNEAQLEKSRLLSDRFSAERPKGSFSTLEIQRTEQGDSAMYLCASSFAWIGQYTGELFFGEGSRLTVL.

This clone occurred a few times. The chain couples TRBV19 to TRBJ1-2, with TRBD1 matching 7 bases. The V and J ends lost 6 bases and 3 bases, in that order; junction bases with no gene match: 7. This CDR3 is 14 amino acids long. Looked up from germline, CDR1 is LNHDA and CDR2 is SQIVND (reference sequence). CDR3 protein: CASRVDRADYGYTF. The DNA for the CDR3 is TGTGCCAGTAGGGTCGACAGGGCCGACTATGGCTACACCTTC.

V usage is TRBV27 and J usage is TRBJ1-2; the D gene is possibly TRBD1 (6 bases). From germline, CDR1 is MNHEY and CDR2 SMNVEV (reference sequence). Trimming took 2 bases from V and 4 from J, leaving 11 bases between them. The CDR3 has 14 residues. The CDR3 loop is CASSLKGGVYGYTF. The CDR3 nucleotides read TGTGCCAGCAGTTTAAAAGGGGGTGTCTATGGCTACACCTTC.

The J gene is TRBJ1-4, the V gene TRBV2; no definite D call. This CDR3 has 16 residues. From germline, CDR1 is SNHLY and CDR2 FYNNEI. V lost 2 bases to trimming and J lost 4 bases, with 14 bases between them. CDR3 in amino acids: CASSEFSRGINEKLFF. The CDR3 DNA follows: TGTGCCAGCAGTGAATTTAGTCGCGGGATTAATGAAAAACTGTTTTTT.

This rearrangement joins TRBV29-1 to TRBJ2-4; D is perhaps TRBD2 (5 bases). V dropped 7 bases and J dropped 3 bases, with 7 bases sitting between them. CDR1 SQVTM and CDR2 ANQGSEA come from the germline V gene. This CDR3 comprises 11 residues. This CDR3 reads CSARDKNIQYF. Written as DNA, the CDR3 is TGCAGCGCCCGGGACAAAAACATTCAGTACTTC. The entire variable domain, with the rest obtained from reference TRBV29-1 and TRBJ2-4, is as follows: SAVISQKPSRDICQRGTSLTIQCQVDSQVTMMFWYRQQPGQSLTLIATANQGSEATYESGFVIDKFPISRPNLTFSTLTVSNMSPEDSSIYLCSARDKNIQYFGAGTRLSVL.

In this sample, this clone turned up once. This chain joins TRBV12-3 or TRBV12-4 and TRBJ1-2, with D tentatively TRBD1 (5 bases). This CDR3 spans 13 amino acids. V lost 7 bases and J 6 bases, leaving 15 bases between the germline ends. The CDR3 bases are TGTGCCAGCACCCAGGGACTTCGGAATGGCTACACCTTC. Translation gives CASTQGLRNGYTF.

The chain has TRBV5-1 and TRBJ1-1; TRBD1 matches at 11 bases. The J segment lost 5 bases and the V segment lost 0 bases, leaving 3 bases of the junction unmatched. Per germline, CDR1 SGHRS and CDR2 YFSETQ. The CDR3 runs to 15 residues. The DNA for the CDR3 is TGCGCCAGCAGCTTGGGGACAGGGGGCGAAACTGAAGCTTTCTTT. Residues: CASSLGTGGETEAFF.

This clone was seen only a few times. The CDR3 nucleotides are TGTGCCAGTAGTATCGAAGGGACTAGCGGGAGAGACGAGCAGTACTTC. Translating it yields CASSIEGTSGRDEQYF. The V gene is TRBV19, the J gene TRBJ2-7, with TRBD2 identical over 14 bases. The germline CDR1 and CDR2 sequences are LNHDA and SQIVND (reference sequence). The CDR3 has 16 residues. Trimming removed 3 bases from V and 5 bases from J; junction bases left unmatched: 6.

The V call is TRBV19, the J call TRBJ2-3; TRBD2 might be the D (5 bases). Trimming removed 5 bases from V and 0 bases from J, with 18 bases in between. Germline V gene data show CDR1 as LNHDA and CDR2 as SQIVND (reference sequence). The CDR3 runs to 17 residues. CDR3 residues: CASSVRGEGPSTDTQYF. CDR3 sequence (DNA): TGTGCCAGTAGTGTCCGGGGTGAGGGCCCGAGCACAGATACGCAGTATTTT.

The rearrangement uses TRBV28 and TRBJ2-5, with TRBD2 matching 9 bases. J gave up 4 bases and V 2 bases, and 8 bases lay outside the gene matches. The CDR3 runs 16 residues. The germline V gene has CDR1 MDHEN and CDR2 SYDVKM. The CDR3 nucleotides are TGTGCCAGCAGTTTAGGGCTAGCGGGGCCAAGAGAGACCCAGTACTTC. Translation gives CASSLGLAGPRETQYF.

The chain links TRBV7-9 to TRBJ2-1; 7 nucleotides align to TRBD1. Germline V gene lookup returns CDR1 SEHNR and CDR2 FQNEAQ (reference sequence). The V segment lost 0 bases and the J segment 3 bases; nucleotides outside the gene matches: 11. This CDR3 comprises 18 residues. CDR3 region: CASSLAGTAGANYNEQFF. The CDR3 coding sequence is TGTGCCAGCAGCTTAGCTGGGACAGCAGGGGCTAACTACAATGAGCAGTTCTTC.

Here the CDR3 reads CASSLTGNTEAFF. The CDR3 DNA reads TGCGCCAGCAGCCTTACAGGGAACACTGAAGCTTTCTTT. The J gene is TRBJ1-1, the V gene TRBV4-1, with D perhaps TRBD1 (5 bases). There are 13 residues in the CDR3. In germline, CDR1 is MGHRA, CDR2 YSYEKL. V was pared by 4 bases and J by 1 base, with 7 bases between.

The CDR3 is CASSSRLEPLISYNEQFF. DNA of the CDR3: TGCGCCAGCAGCTCGAGACTAGAGCCCCTGATTTCCTACAATGAGCAGTTCTTC. The chain has TRBV5-1 and TRBJ2-1; perhaps TRBD2 as D (6 bases). Trimming took off 3 bases at V and 1 base at J, with 20 bases between the two ends. This CDR3 contains 18 residues. Germline-derived CDR1 and CDR2 are SGHRS and YFSETQ.

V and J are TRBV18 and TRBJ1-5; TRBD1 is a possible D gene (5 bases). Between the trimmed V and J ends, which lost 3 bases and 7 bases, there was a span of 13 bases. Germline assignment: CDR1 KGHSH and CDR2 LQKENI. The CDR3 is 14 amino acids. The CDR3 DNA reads TGTGCCAGCTCACCGGGGGACTTAAGGCAGCCCCAGCATTTT. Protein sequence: CASSPGDLRQPQHF.

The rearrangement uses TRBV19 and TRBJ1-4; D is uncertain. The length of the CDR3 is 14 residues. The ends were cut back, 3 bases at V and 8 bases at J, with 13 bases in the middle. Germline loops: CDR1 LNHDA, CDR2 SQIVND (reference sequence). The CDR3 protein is CASSMRAFNEKLFF. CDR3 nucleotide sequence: TGTGCCAGTAGTATGAGGGCCTTTAACGAAAAACTGTTTTTT. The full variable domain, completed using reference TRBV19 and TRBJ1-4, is DGGITQSPKYLFRKEGQNVTLSCEQNLNHDAMYWYRQDPGQGLRLIYYSQIVNDFQKGDIAEGYSVSREKKESFPLTVTSAQKNPTAFYLCASSMRAFNEKLFFGSGTQLSVL.

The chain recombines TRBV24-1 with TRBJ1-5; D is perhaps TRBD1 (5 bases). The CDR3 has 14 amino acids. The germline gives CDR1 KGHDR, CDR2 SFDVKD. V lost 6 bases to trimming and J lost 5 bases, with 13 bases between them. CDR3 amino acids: CATSLSGWDQPQHF. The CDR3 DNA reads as TGTGCCACCAGTTTATCAGGGTGGGATCAGCCCCAGCATTTT.

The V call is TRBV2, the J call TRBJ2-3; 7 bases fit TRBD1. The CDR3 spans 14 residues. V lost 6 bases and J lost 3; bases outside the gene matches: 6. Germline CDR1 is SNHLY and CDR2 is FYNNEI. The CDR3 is CASSRQGRTDTQYF. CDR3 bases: TGTGCCAGCAGCCGACAGGGTCGGACAGATACGCAGTATTTT.

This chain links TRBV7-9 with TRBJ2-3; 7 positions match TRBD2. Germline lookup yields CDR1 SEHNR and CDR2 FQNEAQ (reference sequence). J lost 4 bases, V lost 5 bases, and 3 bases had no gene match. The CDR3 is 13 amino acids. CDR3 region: CASSRGEPDTQYF. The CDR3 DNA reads TGTGCCAGCAGCCGGGGGGAACCAGATACGCAGTATTTT.

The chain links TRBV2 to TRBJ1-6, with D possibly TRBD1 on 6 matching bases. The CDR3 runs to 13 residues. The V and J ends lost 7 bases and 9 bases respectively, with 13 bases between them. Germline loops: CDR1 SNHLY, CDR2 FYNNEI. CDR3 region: CASKGGAGSPLHF. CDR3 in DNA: TGTGCCAGCAAGGGGGGGGCTGGTTCACCCCTCCACTTT.

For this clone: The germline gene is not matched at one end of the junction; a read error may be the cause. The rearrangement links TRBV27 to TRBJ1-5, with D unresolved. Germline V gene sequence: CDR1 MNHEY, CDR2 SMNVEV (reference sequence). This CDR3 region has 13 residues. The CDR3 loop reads CASSFFSDQPQHF. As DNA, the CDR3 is TGTGCCAGCAGTTTCTTTAGCGATCAGCCCCAGCATTTT.